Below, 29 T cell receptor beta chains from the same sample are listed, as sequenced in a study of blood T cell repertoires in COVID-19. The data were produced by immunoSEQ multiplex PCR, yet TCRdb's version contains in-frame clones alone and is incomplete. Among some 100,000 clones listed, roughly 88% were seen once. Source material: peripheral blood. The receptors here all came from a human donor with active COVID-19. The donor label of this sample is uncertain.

The CDR3 sequence: CASSPQRGHGEQFF. DNA for the CDR3: TGTGCCAGCAGCCCCCAGCGGGGCCACGGTGAGCAGTTCTTC. This chain connects TRBV9 to TRBJ2-1; 7 bases match TRBD2. CDR3 length equals 14 residues. Germline V gene sequence: CDR1 SGDLS, CDR2 YYNGEE. After removal of 4 bases from V and 9 bases from J, the junction contained 10 bases not matched to a gene.

The chain's CDR3 is CASSQAVGGQPQHF. CDR3 in DNA: TGTGCCAGCAGCCAAGCGGTCGGAGGTCAGCCCCAGCATTTT. This chain joins TRBV3-1 (or the pseudogene TRBV3-2) and TRBJ1-5; D unresolved. V lost 1 base and J 6 bases, leaving 10 bases between the germline ends. This CDR3 comprises 14 residues. Per germline, CDR1 LGHDT and CDR2 YNNKEL (reference sequence).

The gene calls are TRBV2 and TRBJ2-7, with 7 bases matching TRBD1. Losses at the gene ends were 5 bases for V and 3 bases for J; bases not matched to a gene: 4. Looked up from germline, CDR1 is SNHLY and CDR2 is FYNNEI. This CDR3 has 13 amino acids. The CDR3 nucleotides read TGTGCCAGCAGTCCCCCAGGGGGCTACGAGCAGTACTTC. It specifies CASSPPGGYEQYF.

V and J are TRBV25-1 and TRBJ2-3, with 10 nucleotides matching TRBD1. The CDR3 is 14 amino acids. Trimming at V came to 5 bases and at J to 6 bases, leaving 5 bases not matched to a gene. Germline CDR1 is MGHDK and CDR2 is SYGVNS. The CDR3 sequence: CASSSGTGVDTQYF. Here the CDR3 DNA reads TGTGCCAGCAGTTCGGGGACAGGGGTTGATACGCAGTATTTT.

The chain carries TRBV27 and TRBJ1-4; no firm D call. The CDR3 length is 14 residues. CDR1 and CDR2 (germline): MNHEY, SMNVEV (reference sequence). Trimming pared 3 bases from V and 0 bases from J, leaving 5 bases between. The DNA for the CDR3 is TGTGCCAGCAGTTTCCAGGCAACTAATGAAAAACTGTTTTTT. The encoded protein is CASSFQATNEKLFF.

CDR3 sequence: CASTGTSTTDTQYF. Here the CDR3 DNA reads TGCGCCAGTACCGGGACTAGTACGACAGATACGCAGTATTTT. The V call is TRBV5-1, the J call TRBJ2-3; 8 bases fit TRBD2. The CDR3 loop spans 14 amino acids. Germline V gene lookup returns CDR1 SGHRS and CDR2 YFSETQ. V lost 8 bases, J lost 3 bases, and 8 bases stayed unmatched.

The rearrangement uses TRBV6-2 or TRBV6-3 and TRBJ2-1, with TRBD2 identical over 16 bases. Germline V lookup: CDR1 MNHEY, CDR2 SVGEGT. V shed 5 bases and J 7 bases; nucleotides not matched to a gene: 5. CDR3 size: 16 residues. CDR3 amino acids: CASSKGLAGGQNEQFF. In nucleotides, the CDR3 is TGTGCCAGCAGTAAGGGACTAGCGGGGGGGCAGAATGAGCAGTTCTTC.

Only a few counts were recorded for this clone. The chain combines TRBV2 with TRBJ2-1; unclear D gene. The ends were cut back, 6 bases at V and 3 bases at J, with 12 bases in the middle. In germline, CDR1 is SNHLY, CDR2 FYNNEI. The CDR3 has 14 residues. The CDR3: CASRSARGYNEQFF. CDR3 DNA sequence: TGTGCCAGCAGGAGCGCGCGCGGCTACAATGAGCAGTTCTTC. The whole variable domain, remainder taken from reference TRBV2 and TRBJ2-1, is EPEVTQTPSHQVTQMGQEVILRCVPISNHLYFYWYRQILGQKVEFLVSFYNNEISEKSEIFDDQFSVERPDGSNFTLKIRSTKLEDSAMYFCASRSARGYNEQFFGPGTRLTVL.

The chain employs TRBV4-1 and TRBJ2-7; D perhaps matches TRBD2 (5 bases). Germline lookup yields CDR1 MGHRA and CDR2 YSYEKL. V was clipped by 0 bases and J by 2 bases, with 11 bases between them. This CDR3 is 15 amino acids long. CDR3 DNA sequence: TGCGCCAGCAGCCAAGATTCGCGGGTGGCCTACGAGCAGTACTTC. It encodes CASSQDSRVAYEQYF.

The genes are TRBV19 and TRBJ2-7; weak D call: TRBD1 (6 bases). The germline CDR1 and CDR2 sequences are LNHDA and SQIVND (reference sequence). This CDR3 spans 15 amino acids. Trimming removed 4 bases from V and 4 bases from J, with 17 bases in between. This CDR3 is CASSNGSPGEYEQYF. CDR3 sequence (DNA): TGTGCCAGTAGTAACGGCAGCCCAGGGGAGTACGAGCAGTACTTC.

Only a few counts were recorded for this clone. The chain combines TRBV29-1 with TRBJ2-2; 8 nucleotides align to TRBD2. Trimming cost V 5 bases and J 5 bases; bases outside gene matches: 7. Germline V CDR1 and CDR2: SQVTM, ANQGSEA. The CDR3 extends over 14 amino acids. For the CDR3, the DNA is TGCAGCGTTCATAAGCGGGGGTTTACCGGGGAGCTGTTTTTT. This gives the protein CSVHKRGFTGELFF.

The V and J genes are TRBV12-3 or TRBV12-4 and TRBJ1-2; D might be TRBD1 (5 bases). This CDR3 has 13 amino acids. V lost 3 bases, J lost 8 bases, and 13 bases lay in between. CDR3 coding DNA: TGTGCCAGCAGTTTGAGCAGGGTGAGCGGCTACACCTTC. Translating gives CASSLSRVSGYTF.

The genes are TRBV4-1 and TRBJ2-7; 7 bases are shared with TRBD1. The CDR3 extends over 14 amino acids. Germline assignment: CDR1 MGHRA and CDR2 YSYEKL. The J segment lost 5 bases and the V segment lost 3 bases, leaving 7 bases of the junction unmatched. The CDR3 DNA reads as TGCGCCAGCAGCCAGGTTGACAGGGTCCACGAGCAGTACTTC. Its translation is CASSQVDRVHEQYF.

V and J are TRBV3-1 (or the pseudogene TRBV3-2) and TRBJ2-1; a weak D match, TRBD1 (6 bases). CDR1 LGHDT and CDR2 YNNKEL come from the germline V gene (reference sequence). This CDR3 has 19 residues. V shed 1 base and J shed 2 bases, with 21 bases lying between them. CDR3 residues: CASSQGGLVPSRPYNEQFF. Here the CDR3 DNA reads TGTGCCAGCAGCCAAGGGGGGCTAGTGCCCTCCCGCCCCTACAATGAGCAGTTCTTC.

The CDR3 DNA is TGTGCCAGTAGTACCCACCGGGACAACAACTATGGCTACACCTTC. Translated: CASSTHRDNNYGYTF. V usage is TRBV19 and J usage is TRBJ1-2; possibly TRBD1 for D (6 bases). Trimming took off 4 bases at V and 2 bases at J, with 14 bases between the two ends. Germline V lookup: CDR1 LNHDA, CDR2 SQIVND (reference sequence). The CDR3 extends over 15 amino acids.

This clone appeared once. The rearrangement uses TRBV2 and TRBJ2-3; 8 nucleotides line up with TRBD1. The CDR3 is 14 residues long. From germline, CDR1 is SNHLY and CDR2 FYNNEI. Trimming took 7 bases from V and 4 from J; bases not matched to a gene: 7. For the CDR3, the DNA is TGTGCCAGCAAGCCCGGACAGGGAGCAGATACGCAGTATTTT. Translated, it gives CASKPGQGADTQYF.

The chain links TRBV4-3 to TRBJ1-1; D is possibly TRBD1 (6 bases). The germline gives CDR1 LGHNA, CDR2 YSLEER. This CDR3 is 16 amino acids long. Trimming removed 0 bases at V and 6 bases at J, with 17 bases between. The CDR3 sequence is CASSQDRGSWGPEAFF. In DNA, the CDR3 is TGCGCCAGCAGCCAAGATCGGGGCTCGTGGGGGCCTGAAGCTTTCTTT.

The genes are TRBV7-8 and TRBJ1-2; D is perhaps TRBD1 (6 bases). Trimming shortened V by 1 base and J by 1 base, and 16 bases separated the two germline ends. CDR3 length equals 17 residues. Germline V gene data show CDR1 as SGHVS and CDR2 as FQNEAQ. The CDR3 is CASSLGSTGARNYGYTF. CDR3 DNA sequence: TGTGCCAGCAGCTTAGGGTCGACAGGAGCCCGTAACTATGGCTACACCTTC.

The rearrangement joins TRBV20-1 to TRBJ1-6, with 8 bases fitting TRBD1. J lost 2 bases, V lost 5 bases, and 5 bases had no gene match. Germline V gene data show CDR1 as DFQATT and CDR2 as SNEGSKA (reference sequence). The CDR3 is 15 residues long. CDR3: CSAGGQGAYNSPLHF. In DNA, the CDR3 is TGCAGTGCTGGTGGACAGGGAGCCTATAATTCACCCCTCCACTTT.

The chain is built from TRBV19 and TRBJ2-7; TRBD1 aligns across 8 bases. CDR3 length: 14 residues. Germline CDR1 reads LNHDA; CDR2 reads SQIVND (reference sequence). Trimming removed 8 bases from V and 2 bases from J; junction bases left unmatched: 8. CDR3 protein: CASRTGPEAYEQYF. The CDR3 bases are TGTGCCAGTCGGACAGGGCCGGAGGCCTACGAGCAGTACTTC.

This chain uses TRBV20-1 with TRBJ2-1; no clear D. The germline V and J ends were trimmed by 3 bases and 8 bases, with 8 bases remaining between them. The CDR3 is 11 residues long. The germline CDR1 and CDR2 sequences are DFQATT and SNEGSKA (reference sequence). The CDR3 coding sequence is TGCAGTGCTAGTGTCCGGGATGAGCAGTTCTTC. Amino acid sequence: CSASVRDEQFF.

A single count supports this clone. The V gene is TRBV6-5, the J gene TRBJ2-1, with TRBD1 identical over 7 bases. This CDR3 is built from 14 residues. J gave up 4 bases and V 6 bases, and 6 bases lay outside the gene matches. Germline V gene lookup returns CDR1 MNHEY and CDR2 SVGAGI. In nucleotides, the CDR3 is TGTGCCAGCAGAGAGGGGACAGCATACAATGAGCAGTTCTTC. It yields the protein CASREGTAYNEQFF.

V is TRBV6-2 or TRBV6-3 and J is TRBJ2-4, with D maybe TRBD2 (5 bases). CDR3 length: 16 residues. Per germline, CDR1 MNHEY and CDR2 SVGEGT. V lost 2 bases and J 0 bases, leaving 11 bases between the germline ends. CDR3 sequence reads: CASSYQFGVAKNIQYF. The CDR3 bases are TGTGCCAGCAGTTACCAGTTCGGGGTAGCCAAAAACATTCAGTACTTC.

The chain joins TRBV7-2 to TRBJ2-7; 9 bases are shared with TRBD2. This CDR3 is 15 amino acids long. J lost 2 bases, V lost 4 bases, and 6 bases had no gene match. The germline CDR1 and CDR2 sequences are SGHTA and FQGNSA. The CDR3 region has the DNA TGTGCCAGCAGCTCGAGCGGGGGGAACACCTACGAGCAGTACTTC. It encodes CASSSSGGNTYEQYF. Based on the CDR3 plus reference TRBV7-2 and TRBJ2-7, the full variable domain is GAGVSQSPSNKVTEKGKDVELRCDPISGHTALYWYRQSLGQGLEFLIYFQGNSAPDKSGLPSDRFSAERTGGSVSTLTIQRTQQEDSAVYLCASSSSGGNTYEQYFGPGTRLTVT.

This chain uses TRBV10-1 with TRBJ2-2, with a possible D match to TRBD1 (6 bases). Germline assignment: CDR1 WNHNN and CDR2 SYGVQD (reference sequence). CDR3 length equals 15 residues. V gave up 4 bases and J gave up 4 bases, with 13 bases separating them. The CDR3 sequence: CASSVRGAFTGELFF. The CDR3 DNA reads TGCGCCAGCAGTGTCAGGGGAGCTTTCACCGGGGAGCTGTTTTTT.

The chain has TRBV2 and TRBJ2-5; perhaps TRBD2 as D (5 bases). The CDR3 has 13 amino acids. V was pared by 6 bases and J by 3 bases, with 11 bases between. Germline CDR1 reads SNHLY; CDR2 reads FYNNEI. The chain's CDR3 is CASSVARKETQYF. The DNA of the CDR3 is TGTGCCAGCAGCGTAGCGAGAAAAGAGACCCAGTACTTC.

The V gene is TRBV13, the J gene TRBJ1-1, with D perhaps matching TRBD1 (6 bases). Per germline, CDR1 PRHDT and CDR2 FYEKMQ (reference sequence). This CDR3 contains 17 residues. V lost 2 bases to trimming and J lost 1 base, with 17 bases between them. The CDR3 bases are TGTGCCAGCAGCTTAACCGGGGCAGGGGCTTGGAACACTGAAGCTTTCTTT. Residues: CASSLTGAGAWNTEAFF.

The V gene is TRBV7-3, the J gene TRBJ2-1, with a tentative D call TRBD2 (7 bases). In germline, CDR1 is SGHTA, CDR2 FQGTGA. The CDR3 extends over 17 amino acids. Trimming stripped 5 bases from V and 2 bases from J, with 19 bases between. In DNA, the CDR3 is TGTGCCAGCAGCCCTAGGGGGTCGGGGGGACCCTACAATGAGCAGTTCTTC. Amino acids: CASSPRGSGGPYNEQFF.

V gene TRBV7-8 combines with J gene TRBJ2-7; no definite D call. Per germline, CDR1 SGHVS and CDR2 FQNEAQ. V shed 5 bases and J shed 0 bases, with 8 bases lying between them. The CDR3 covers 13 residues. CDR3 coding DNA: TGTGCCAGCAGCCGAATGAGCTCCTACGAGCAGTACTTC. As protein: CASSRMSSYEQYF. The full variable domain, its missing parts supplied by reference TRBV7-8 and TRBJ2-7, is GAGVSQSPRYKVAKRGQDVALRCDPISGHVSLFWYQQALGQGPEFLTYFQNEAQLDKSGLPSDRFFAERPEGSVSTLKIQRTQQEDSAVYLCASSRMSSYEQYFGPGTRLTVT.